These 12 T cell receptor beta chains share one sample of origin, sequenced in a study of metastatic and nonmetastatic thyroid tumors. All patients were treatment-naive before thyroid surgery. Using MiXCR, TCRdb re-called clones from the PCR reads. This table has about 40,000 clones, 9.5% to 12% appearing once. The sample was blood. The receptors derive from a female donor with papillary thyroid cancer or a benign thyroid nodule (not recorded which). Some clones in this sample may be carry-over from other donors' samples.

This clone has a handful of counts. The chain joins TRBV30 to TRBJ1-5; no definite D call. Germline V gene data show CDR1 as GTSNPN and CDR2 as SVGIG (reference sequence). V shed 5 bases and J shed 7 bases, with 15 bases lying between them. This CDR3 is 13 amino acids long. CDR3: CAWDHNRGQPQHF. The CDR3 region has the DNA TGTGCCTGGGACCACAATCGGGGACAGCCCCAGCATTTT.

Only a few counts were recorded for this clone. A much larger clone lies a single base off, so this may be a read error. J is TRBJ2-1 and V is TRBV19, with 9 bases aligning to TRBD2. Germline CDR1 and CDR2: LNHDA and SQIVND (reference sequence). Losses at the gene ends were 10 bases for V and 8 bases for J; bases not matched to a gene: 6. There are 12 residues in the CDR3. Here the CDR3 reads CATHSGSHEQFF. CDR3 DNA sequence: TGTGCCACCCATAGCGGGAGTCATGAGCAGTTCTTC.

This clone was counted at least ten times. The chain combines TRBV6-1 with TRBJ2-1; 7 bases are a match to TRBD2. The germline V gene encodes CDR1 MNHNS and CDR2 SASEGT. The CDR3 has 12 amino acids. V lost 7 bases and J lost 7; bases outside the gene matches: 4. In DNA, the CDR3 is TGTGCCAGCACGTGGGAGGGGAATGAGCAGTTCTTC. Translated, it gives CASTWEGNEQFF.

In its sample, this clone was seen many times. The rearrangement uses TRBV19 and TRBJ1-1; D ambiguous. The germline gives CDR1 LNHDA, CDR2 SQIVND (reference sequence). V gave up 0 bases and J gave up 8 bases, with 10 bases separating them. The CDR3 extends over 13 amino acids. CDR3 loop: CASSIDPSREAFF. The DNA of the CDR3 is TGTGCCAGTAGTATAGATCCTAGCCGGGAAGCTTTCTTT.

CDR3: CASSEAQGVGYGYTF. For the CDR3, the DNA is TGTGCCAGCAGTGAAGCGCAGGGAGTGGGCTATGGCTACACCTTC. The V and J genes are TRBV6-1 and TRBJ1-2, with a tentative D call TRBD1 (5 bases). Germline CDR1 and CDR2: MNHNS and SASEGT. V shed 0 bases and J shed 4 bases, with 12 bases lying between them. The length of the CDR3 is 15 residues.

Ten or more counts support this clone. The chain carries TRBV28 and TRBJ2-3, with a weak D call TRBD1 (6 bases). CDR1 MDHEN and CDR2 SYDVKM come from the germline V gene. V was pared by 8 bases and J by 3 bases, with 6 bases between. This CDR3 spans 11 amino acids. CDR3 region: CASQGTDTQYF. The CDR3 DNA reads as TGTGCCAGCCAGGGGACAGATACGCAGTATTTT.

This clone showed up many times. The chain combines TRBV4-2 with TRBJ1-1; perhaps TRBD1 as D (5 bases). The CDR3 is 15 residues long. V lost 0 bases to trimming and J lost 3 bases, with 11 bases between them. Germline CDR1 reads LGHNA; CDR2 reads YNFKEQ. The CDR3 is CASSQDWGGDTEAFF. The CDR3 nucleotides are TGTGCCAGCAGCCAAGATTGGGGGGGGGACACTGAAGCTTTCTTT.

This clone showed up many times. The genes are TRBV5-1 and TRBJ2-5; a weak D match, TRBD1 (6 bases). Germline CDR1 is SGHRS and CDR2 is YFSETQ. The CDR3 has 13 amino acids. The V gene lost 0 bases and the J gene lost 3 bases, with 6 bases spanning the gap. The CDR3: CASSLEGEETQYF. Written as DNA, the CDR3 is TGCGCCAGCAGCTTGGAGGGGGAAGAGACCCAGTACTTC.

A word on this clone: Possible read error: a much larger clone is one base away. Other nucleotide sequences from this sample produce the same CDR3. The chain carries TRBV15 and TRBJ2-5, with 15 bases fitting TRBD2. The CDR3 length is 19 residues. Germline CDR1 reads LNHNV; CDR2 reads YYDKDF (reference sequence). The CDR3 reads CATSRAQPGLAGGRETQYF. Here the CDR3 DNA reads TGTGCCACCAGCAGAGCCCAACCGGGACTAGCGGGAGGCAGGGAGACGCAGTACTTC.

As to this clone: An end of the junction does not agree with germline; a read error may underlie this. This chain uses TRBV27 with TRBJ2-7; D may be TRBD2 (6 bases). Germline loops: CDR1 MNHEY, CDR2 SMNVEV (reference sequence). The CDR3 length is 13 residues. The DNA of the CDR3 is TGTGCCAGCAGTGTCAGGAGGGCGGGTCAGCATTACTTC. Protein: CASSVRRAGQHYF.

Many counts were recorded for this clone. The CDR3 nucleotides read TGTGCCAGCAGCCCCCAAGTAGCCGGACTAGCGGGCAATGAGCAGTTCTTC. Amino acids: CASSPQVAGLAGNEQFF. The J gene is TRBJ2-1, the V gene TRBV7-9; TRBD2 aligns across 11 bases. From germline, CDR1 is SEHNR and CDR2 FQNEAQ (reference sequence). Unmatched junction bases numbered 12, after V lost 5 bases and J lost 6 bases. This CDR3 has 17 amino acids.

This clone was observed many times. J is TRBJ1-5 and V is TRBV9, with unresolved D. Trimming left V 0 bases short and J 6 bases short, with 7 bases between. CDR1 and CDR2 from the germline V gene are SGDLS and YYNGEE. The CDR3 spans 13 residues. DNA of the CDR3: TGTGCCAGCAGCGTAGGGAATGGTCAGCCCCAGCATTTT. It codes for CASSVGNGQPQHF.